The 20 T cell receptor beta chains below come from one sample, sequenced in a study of early T cells in non-severe SARS-CoV-2 infection. MiXCR, run by TCRdb on the 5' RACE reads, gives a single entry per CDR3 protein. The sample consists of approximately 90,000 distinct CDR3 sequences, 8% to 13% of them appearing once. The input for sequencing was whole blood, taken at baseline. These receptors were obtained from an adult who was a healthcare worker with PCR-confirmed SARS-CoV-2 infection or an uninfected control (not recorded which).

This clonotype was observed at least ten times. The chain is built from TRBV3-1 and TRBJ2-2; D unclear. The CDR3 is made up of 16 amino acids. V gave up 4 bases and J gave up 2 bases, with 14 bases separating them. In germline, CDR1 is LGHDT, CDR2 YNNKEL (reference sequence). The CDR3 DNA follows: TGTGCCAGCAGCCGCCTGGAGCCGCTCAACACCGGGGAGCTGTTTTTT. Translating it yields CASSRLEPLNTGELFF.

The rearrangement joins TRBV10-3 to TRBJ2-2, with a weak D call TRBD2 (6 bases). Between the trimmed V and J ends, which lost 2 bases and 6 bases, there was a span of 16 bases. There are 16 residues in the CDR3. Germline V gene sequence: CDR1 ENHRY, CDR2 SYGVKD. The CDR3 DNA sequence: TGTGCCATCAGTGAGGGGGACTTTAACGGCCCCGGGGAGCTGTTTTTT. Its protein product is CAISEGDFNGPGELFF.

The V gene is TRBV6-5, the J gene TRBJ1-5; D unresolved. Germline V gene data show CDR1 as MNHEY and CDR2 as SVGAGI. The V and J ends lost 6 bases and 1 base respectively, with 7 bases between them. The CDR3 extends over 13 amino acids. The CDR3 DNA is TGTGCCAGCAGCCCAGACAGCAATCAGCCCCAGCATTTT. Translated: CASSPDSNQPQHF.

V gene TRBV11-2 combines with J gene TRBJ2-7, with a possible D match to TRBD2 (5 bases). Germline V lookup: CDR1 SGHAT, CDR2 FQNNGV. V shed 5 bases and J shed 3 bases, with 23 bases lying between them. The CDR3 is 17 amino acids. The DNA for the CDR3 is TGTGCCAGCAGCCCCGAGCCCCAGCCTCCGGAGGACTACGAGCAGTACTTC. Protein: CASSPEPQPPEDYEQYF.

This clonotype was found many times. The V and J genes are TRBV9 and TRBJ1-2; 7 nucleotides agree with TRBD1. Per the germline V gene, CDR1 is SGDLS and CDR2 is YYNGEE. The CDR3 spans 15 residues. V lost 4 bases to trimming and J lost 0 bases; unmatched junction nucleotides: 6. CDR3 protein: CASSRRDSANYGYTF. The DNA of the CDR3 is TGTGCCAGCAGCCGCCGGGACAGCGCTAACTATGGCTACACCTTC.

The V call is TRBV7-2, the J call TRBJ2-1, with 10 bases aligning to TRBD2. The germline CDR1 and CDR2 sequences are SGHTA and FQGNSA. There are 17 residues in the CDR3. With 2 bases clipped from V and 4 bases from J, the junction kept 8 bases outside the gene matches. In DNA form, the CDR3 reads TGTGCCAGCAGCTTAAACCCCTCTAGCGGGAGTTACAATGAGCAGTTCTTC. As protein: CASSLNPSSGSYNEQFF.

The sample holds many counts of this clonotype. V usage is TRBV27 and J usage is TRBJ2-3; unclear D gene. The CDR3 has 13 residues. Germline assignment: CDR1 MNHEY and CDR2 SMNVEV (reference sequence). The V gene lost 7 bases and the J gene lost 1 base, with 9 bases spanning the gap. As DNA, the CDR3 is TGTGCCAGCACCCTTAGGGGCACAGATACGCAGTATTTT. Its protein is CASTLRGTDTQYF.

This clonotype came up many times. CDR3 DNA: TGTGCCAGCAGTTACCGTGGGAACACTGAAGCTTTCTTT. Its protein product is CASSYRGNTEAFF. The rearrangement uses TRBV6-2 or TRBV6-3 and TRBJ1-1; D uncertain. The length of the CDR3 is 13 residues. Germline values: CDR1 MNHEY, CDR2 SVGEGT. V dropped 2 bases and J dropped 1 base, with 5 bases sitting between them.

The chain couples TRBV5-1 to TRBJ1-2; no clear D gene. The CDR3 is 11 residues long. V was shortened by 4 bases and J by 8 bases, with 9 bases between the two germline ends. From germline, CDR1 is SGHRS and CDR2 YFSETQ. The CDR3, as DNA: TGCGCCAGCAGCGACGGTTGGGGCTACACCTTC. This encodes CASSDGWGYTF.

V gene TRBV6-1 combines with J gene TRBJ1-5; TRBD1 matches 9 bases. This CDR3 comprises 14 residues. Germline CDR1 and CDR2: MNHNS and SASEGT. J was trimmed by 6 bases and V by 7 bases; bases with no gene match: 7. The CDR3 sequence is CASIGQGQGQPQHF. CDR3 DNA sequence: TGTGCCAGCATCGGACAGGGGCAAGGTCAGCCCCAGCATTTT.

The rearrangement links TRBV6-1 to TRBJ2-3, with D perhaps given as TRBD1 or TRBD2 (6 bases each). This CDR3 comprises 15 residues. CDR1 and CDR2 (germline): MNHNS, SASEGT. Trimming cost V 4 bases and J 4 bases, with 15 bases left between them. The CDR3 DNA reads as TGTGCCAGCAGTGGGAAGGGGGGAGTTCCAGATACGCAGTATTTT. It translates to CASSGKGGVPDTQYF.

This clonotype was seen ten or more times. V usage is TRBV7-2 and J usage is TRBJ2-4; possible D gene TRBD2, 5 bases. Germline CDR1 reads SGHTA; CDR2 reads FQGNSA. This CDR3 has 16 amino acids. Trimming shortened V by 3 bases and J by 1 base, and 13 bases separated the two germline ends. Here the CDR3 DNA reads TGTGCCAGCAGCTTGCGGGTTAGGGCGGCCAAAAACATTCAGTACTTC. Protein sequence: CASSLRVRAAKNIQYF.

The table lists this clonotype with many counts. V is TRBV7-6 and J is TRBJ2-1; 12 bases line up with TRBD2. This CDR3 region has 15 residues. Germline V gene data show CDR1 as SGHVS and CDR2 as FNYEAQ. J gave up 3 bases and V 5 bases, and 2 bases lay outside the gene matches. The CDR3 spells CASSRTSGIYNEQFF. CDR3 in DNA: TGTGCCAGCAGCCGGACTAGCGGGATCTACAATGAGCAGTTCTTC.

In this sample, this clonotype turned up a few times. The genes are TRBV10-3 and TRBJ1-4; D call uncertain. The CDR3 length is 11 residues. Germline V gene lookup returns CDR1 ENHRY and CDR2 SYGVKD. V shed 10 bases and J shed 5 bases, with 8 bases lying between them. CDR3 amino acids: CATRGNEKLFF. In DNA, the CDR3 is TGTGCCACCCGGGGAAATGAAAAACTGTTTTTT.

The chain carries TRBV11-2 and TRBJ1-2, with 10 bases matching TRBD1. The CDR3 is 16 residues long. Germline V gene lookup returns CDR1 SGHAT and CDR2 FQNNGV. V gave up 3 bases and J gave up 5 bases; unmatched junction bases: 9. CDR3 region: CASSFPRTGGRYGYTF. In DNA form, the CDR3 reads TGTGCCAGCAGCTTCCCCCGGACAGGGGGGAGGTATGGCTACACCTTC.

The CDR3 sequence: CASSLGPGASYEQYF. In DNA form, the CDR3 reads TGTGCCAGCAGTTTAGGCCCAGGGGCCTCCTACGAGCAGTACTTC. This chain connects TRBV27 to TRBJ2-7; D might be TRBD1 (6 bases). Germline CDR1 is MNHEY and CDR2 is SMNVEV (reference sequence). V gave up 2 bases and J gave up 0 bases, with 11 bases separating them. The CDR3 is 15 amino acids.

This clonotype was seen more than once but under ten times. CDR3 sequence reads: CSVEGTRNSYEQYF. CDR3 bases: TGCAGCGTTGAAGGGACACGGAACTCCTACGAGCAGTACTTC. This rearrangement joins TRBV29-1 to TRBJ2-7; the D gene is possibly TRBD1 (5 bases). This CDR3 is built from 14 residues. The germline V and J ends were trimmed by 1 base and 0 bases, with 10 bases remaining between them. The V gene's germline CDR1 is SQVTM and CDR2 ANQGSEA.

The chain uses TRBV7-2 and TRBJ2-7; 8 positions match TRBD2. Germline lookup yields CDR1 SGHTA and CDR2 FQGNSA. V lost 5 bases, J lost 3 bases, and 9 bases stayed unmatched. This CDR3 spans 15 amino acids. CDR3 sequence reads: CASSTGLAAFYEQYF. CDR3 DNA sequence: TGTGCCAGCAGCACAGGACTAGCTGCGTTCTACGAGCAGTACTTC. The whole variable domain, filled in from reference TRBV7-2 and TRBJ2-7, reads GAGVSQSPSNKVTEKGKDVELRCDPISGHTALYWYRQSLGQGLEFLIYFQGNSAPDKSGLPSDRFSAERTGGSVSTLTIQRTQQEDSAVYLCASSTGLAAFYEQYFGPGTRLTVT.

In this sample, this clonotype turned up a few times. The rearrangement uses TRBV2 and TRBJ1-1, with a weak D call TRBD1 (5 bases). Germline V lookup: CDR1 SNHLY, CDR2 FYNNEI. This CDR3 region has 13 residues. Trimming cost V 7 bases and J 1 base, with 10 bases left between them. The DNA of the CDR3 is TGTGCCAGCAACGCCGACAGGAACACTGAAGCTTTCTTT. This gives the protein CASNADRNTEAFF.

The chain couples TRBV4-2 to TRBJ2-5; 8 positions agree with TRBD2. CDR1 and CDR2 from the germline V gene are LGHNA and YNFKEQ. V gave up 3 bases and J gave up 4 bases; unmatched junction bases: 7. The CDR3 runs to 15 residues. CDR3 loop: CASSHGLAGRETQYF. DNA for the CDR3: TGTGCCAGCAGCCATGGCCTAGCGGGTAGAGAGACCCAGTACTTC.